The clone carrying this T cell receptor beta chain was seen a handful of times. The antigen is not known. A universal primer site and UMIs were added as TCR cDNA was made by 5'RACE template switching. TCRdb passed the 5' RACE reads through MiXCR, listing each CDR3 protein once. The sample shows about 500,000 distinct CDR3 sequences, roughly a sixth of them seen only once. V lost 4 bases and J 5 bases, leaving 11 bases between the germline ends. The germline gives CDR1 LGHNT, CDR2 FRNRAP. This CDR3 has 13 residues. This entry belongs to a study of T cells after yellow fever vaccination. About the study: Fractions low in cell number were prepared with SMART-Seq v4 Ultra Low Input. General study results and limits: Weaker, the secondary response had a peak occurring faster, on day 5 versus 15. Post-booster samples contained most primary-vaccination clones (approximately 95% CD4, around 89% CD8).

The V call is TRBV12-5, the J call TRBJ1-1; D might be TRBD1 (5 bases). The TCR sequence derives from a man younger than 35 who received the YFV17D yellow fever vaccine. The sample consisted of PBMCs, taken around 5 days after the first yellow fever vaccination. CDR3 loop: CASGSQGSTEAFF. CDR3 nucleotides: TGTGCTAGTGGTTCTCAGGGAAGTACTGAAGCTTTCTTT.